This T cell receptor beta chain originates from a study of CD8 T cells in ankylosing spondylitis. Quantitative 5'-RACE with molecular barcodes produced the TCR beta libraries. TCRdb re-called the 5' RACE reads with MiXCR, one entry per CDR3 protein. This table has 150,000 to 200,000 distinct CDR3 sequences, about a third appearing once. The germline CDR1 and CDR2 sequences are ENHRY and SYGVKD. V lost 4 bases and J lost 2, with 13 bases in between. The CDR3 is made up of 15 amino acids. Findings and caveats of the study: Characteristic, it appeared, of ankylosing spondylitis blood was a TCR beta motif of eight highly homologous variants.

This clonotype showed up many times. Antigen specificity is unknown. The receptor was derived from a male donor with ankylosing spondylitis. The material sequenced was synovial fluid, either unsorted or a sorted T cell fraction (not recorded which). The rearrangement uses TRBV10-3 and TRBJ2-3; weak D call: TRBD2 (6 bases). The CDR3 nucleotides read TGTGCCATCAGTGTTGAGGGAGGACTCACAGATACGCAGTATTTT. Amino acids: CAISVEGGLTDTQYF.